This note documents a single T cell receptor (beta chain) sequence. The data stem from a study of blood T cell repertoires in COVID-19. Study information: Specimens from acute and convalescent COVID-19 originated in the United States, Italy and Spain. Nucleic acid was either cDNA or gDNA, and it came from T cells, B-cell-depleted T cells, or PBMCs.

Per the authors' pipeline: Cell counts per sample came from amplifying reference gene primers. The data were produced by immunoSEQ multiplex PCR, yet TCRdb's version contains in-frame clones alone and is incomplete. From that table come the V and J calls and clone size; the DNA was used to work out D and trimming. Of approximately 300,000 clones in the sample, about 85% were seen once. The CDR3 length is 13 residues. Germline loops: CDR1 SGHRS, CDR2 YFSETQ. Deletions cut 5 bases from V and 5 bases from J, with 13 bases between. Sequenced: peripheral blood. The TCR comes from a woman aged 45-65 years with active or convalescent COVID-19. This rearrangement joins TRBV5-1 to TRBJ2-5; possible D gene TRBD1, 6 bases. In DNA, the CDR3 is TGCGCCAGCAGGTGGCAGGGGCAGGAGACCCAGTACTTC. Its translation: CASRWQGQETQYF.